Sequencing of this TCR beta chain was carried out in a study of control samples from healthy donors and cancer patients. Trimming took 0 bases from V and 7 from J, leaving 11 bases between them. CDR1 and CDR2 from the germline V gene are LGHNA and YSLEER. This CDR3 is built from 14 residues. The method was immunoSEQ multiplex PCR; TCRdb's version includes in-frame clones alone and lacks a portion of them. In the table there are 110,000 to 150,000 clones, less than 95% of which are singletons. The chain employs TRBV4-3 and TRBJ2-3, with no clear D. The sequenced sample consisted of blood. The clonotype originates from a man aged 18 to 29 in good health. The CDR3, as DNA: TGCGCCAGCAGCCAAGAAAGGGATGGGTATACGCAGTATTTT. Translated: CASSQERDGYTQYF.